The clone carrying this T cell receptor (beta chain) has a handful of counts. The CDR3 extends over 14 amino acids. Losses at the gene ends were 6 bases for V and 5 bases for J; bases not matched to a gene: 6. Germline values: CDR1 MNHEY, CDR2 SVGAGI. This specimen belongs to a study of PD-1 blockade in classical Hodgkin lymphoma. The data were produced by immunoSEQ multiplex PCR, yet TCRdb's version contains in-frame clones alone and is incomplete. This sample has tens of thousands of clones, with around 76% found just once. Time point of the sample: cycle 4 day 1 (C4D1), after more than five weeks of nivolumab. No patient escaped relapse after autologous stem cell transplantation, and brentuximab vedotin exposure varied.

The receptor's source is a human donor with classical Hodgkin lymphoma. The chain recombines TRBV6-5 with TRBJ1-4; 7 bases map to TRBD1. The sequences come from peripheral blood mononuclear cells (PBMCs), collected before the fourth cycle of nivolumab. As DNA, the CDR3 is TGTGCCAGCAGAGCGACAGGGACGAATGAAAAACTGTTTTTT. It yields the protein CASRATGTNEKLFF.